These 25 T cell receptor beta chains were all obtained from the same sample, sequenced in a study of blood T cell repertoires in COVID-19. TCRdb's copy holds only in-frame clones and misses some; the assay was immunoSEQ multiplex PCR. This sample carries over 150,000 clones, approximately 87% of them seen once, and the ten largest clones take about an eighth. The sequenced sample consisted of peripheral blood. These receptors originate from a woman between 65 and 79 years old with COVID-19, enrolled during active disease.

Concerning this clone: The junction departs from the called germline gene at one end, perhaps through a read error. The J gene is TRBJ1-5, the V gene TRBV3-1 (or the pseudogene TRBV3-2), with a tentative D call TRBD1 (5 bases). The CDR3 is made up of 11 amino acids. CDR1 is LGHDT, CDR2 YNNKEL, per germline (reference sequence). CDR3 coding DNA: TGCCCTTGGCGGGGGGGAAAACCCCAGCATTTT. Its translation is CPWRGGKPQHF.

This sequence joins TRBV10-3 and TRBJ2-1; weak D call: TRBD2 (5 bases). V gave up 6 bases and J gave up 8 bases, with 11 bases separating them. The CDR3 is made up of 12 amino acids. In germline, CDR1 is ENHRY, CDR2 SYGVKD. CDR3 DNA sequence: TGTGCCATCAGCGAACTAGGATATGAGCAGTTCTTC. Its protein product is CAISELGYEQFF.

The table lists this clone with a count of one. V gene TRBV7-9 combines with J gene TRBJ2-7; TRBD1 is a possible D gene (7 bases). Per the germline V gene, CDR1 is SEHNR and CDR2 is FQNEAQ (reference sequence). This CDR3 spans 14 amino acids. V was cut by 4 bases and J by 3 bases, with 13 bases left in between. Written as DNA, the CDR3 is TGTGCCAGCAGCTCCAGGGGGGACAGCTACGAGCAGTACTTC. Amino acid sequence: CASSSRGDSYEQYF.

This clone was counted between two and nine times. Other DNA sequences in the same sample also yield this CDR3. The CDR3 nucleotides are TGTGCCTGGAGTGTCGGGACAGGAGATTACGAGCAGTACTTC. This gives the protein CAWSVGTGDYEQYF. The chain joins TRBV30 to TRBJ2-7, with TRBD1 matching over 8 bases. The CDR3 totals 14 residues. Germline V CDR1 and CDR2: GTSNPN, SVGIG (reference sequence). With V trimmed by 0 bases and J by 4 bases, 5 bases remained unmatched.

The chain recombines TRBV11-2 with TRBJ2-1; 7 bases agree with TRBD1. The CDR3 length is 15 residues. Germline V gene data show CDR1 as SGHAT and CDR2 as FQNNGV. Trimming removed 2 bases from V and 4 bases from J; junction bases left unmatched: 5. CDR3 protein: CASSLNYRGYNEQFF. As DNA, the CDR3 is TGTGCCAGCAGCTTAAACTACAGGGGTTACAATGAGCAGTTCTTC.

The J gene is TRBJ2-3, the V gene TRBV29-1, with 10 nucleotides matching TRBD2. Trimming at V came to 1 base and at J to 2 bases, leaving 3 bases not matched to a gene. Looked up from germline, CDR1 is SQVTM and CDR2 is ANQGSEA. CDR3 size: 15 residues. The CDR3 region has the DNA TGCAGCGTTGAAGGCGGACTAGCGGCCACAGATACGCAGTATTTT. As protein: CSVEGGLAATDTQYF.

V and J are TRBV5-1 and TRBJ2-1; no reliable D call. The CDR3 has 13 amino acids. Germline CDR1 reads SGHRS; CDR2 reads YFSETQ. V was pared by 1 base and J by 6 bases, with 8 bases between. The CDR3 sequence is CASSLPGFNEQFF. CDR3 DNA sequence: TGCGCCAGCAGCTTGCCCGGGTTCAATGAGCAGTTCTTC. Together with reference TRBV5-1 and TRBJ2-1, the CDR3 gives the full variable domain: KAGVTQTPRYLIKTRGQQVTLSCSPISGHRSVSWYQQTPGQGLQFLFEYFSETQRNKGNFPGRFSGRQFSNSRSEMNVSTLELGDSALYLCASSLPGFNEQFFGPGTRLTVL.

The rearrangement uses TRBV29-1 and TRBJ1-2, with D possibly being TRBD1 (5 bases). This CDR3 has 15 residues. Germline-derived CDR1 and CDR2 are SQVTM and ANQGSEA. V was clipped by 2 bases and J by 5 bases, with 18 bases between them. This chain's CDR3 is CSVESAQGEFYGYTF. CDR3 DNA: TGCAGCGTTGAATCCGCTCAGGGCGAATTTTATGGCTACACCTTC. The whole variable domain, filled in from reference TRBV29-1 and TRBJ1-2, reads SAVISQKPSRDICQRGTSLTIQCQVDSQVTMMFWYRQQPGQSLTLIATANQGSEATYESGFVIDKFPISRPNLTFSTLTVSNMSPEDSSIYLCSVESAQGEFYGYTFGSGTRLTVV.

This clone came up a few times. The V and J genes are TRBV27 and TRBJ2-7; 9 bases line up with TRBD1. This CDR3 has 16 amino acids. The trim removed 5 bases at V and 2 bases at J, leaving 10 bases unmatched. Germline CDR1 is MNHEY and CDR2 is SMNVEV (reference sequence). The CDR3 DNA follows: TGTGCCAGCAGTCGAAAAACAGGGGGCTTCACCTACGAGCAGTACTTC. Translation: CASSRKTGGFTYEQYF.

The chain carries TRBV9 and TRBJ2-7; 8 positions agree with TRBD2. This CDR3 has 12 amino acids. With V trimmed by 4 bases and J by 6 bases, 3 bases remained unmatched. Germline lookup yields CDR1 SGDLS and CDR2 YYNGEE. CDR3 sequence reads: CASSQSGSEQYF. In DNA, the CDR3 is TGTGCCAGCAGCCAGAGCGGGAGCGAGCAGTACTTC.

The sample holds one count of this clone. This chain connects TRBV10-3 to TRBJ2-7; TRBD2 matches at 11 bases. The CDR3 is made up of 15 amino acids. Per the germline V gene, CDR1 is ENHRY and CDR2 is SYGVKD. V trimming: 10 bases; J trimming: 1 base; junction bases outside the gene matches: 9. The CDR3 DNA is TGTGCCACCGAGGCCGGGACTAGCGGTTCCTACGAGCAGTACTTC. Encoded protein: CATEAGTSGSYEQYF.

J is TRBJ2-7 and V is TRBV28, with 7 bases matching TRBD2. The germline gives CDR1 MDHEN, CDR2 SYDVKM. The CDR3 loop spans 14 amino acids. V trimming: 5 bases; J trimming: 0 bases; junction bases outside the gene matches: 4. The CDR3 region is CASSPQRGSYEQYF. The CDR3 nucleotides are TGTGCCAGCAGTCCACAGCGGGGCTCCTACGAGCAGTACTTC.

This clone has more than one count but fewer than ten. The V and J genes are TRBV12-3 or TRBV12-4 and TRBJ1-1; no firm D call. The V and J ends lost 6 bases and 1 base respectively, with 9 bases between them. The CDR3 is 13 amino acids. This CDR3 is CASSTGSNTEAFF. The CDR3 DNA follows: TGTGCCAGCAGCACGGGATCGAACACTGAAGCTTTCTTT.

This chain joins TRBV3-1 (or the pseudogene TRBV3-2) and TRBJ2-7; 8 nucleotides agree with TRBD1. V lost 4 bases, J lost 6 bases, and 8 bases stayed unmatched. Germline V lookup: CDR1 LGHDT, CDR2 YNNKEL (reference sequence). The CDR3 length is 14 residues. The chain's CDR3 is CASSLQGAQSEQYF. For the CDR3, the DNA is TGTGCCAGCAGCCTTCAGGGGGCGCAAAGCGAGCAGTACTTC.

The gene calls are TRBV24-1 and TRBJ2-2; TRBD2 aligns across 13 bases. Germline CDR1 and CDR2: KGHDR and SFDVKD. The J segment lost 5 bases and the V segment lost 4 bases, leaving 12 bases of the junction unmatched. This CDR3 is built from 19 residues. The CDR3 reads CATSDPGTSGKVGTGELFF. The CDR3 DNA follows: TGTGCCACCAGTGACCCAGGGACTAGCGGGAAAGTGGGGACCGGGGAGCTGTTTTTT.

This clone was detected a few times. The chain joins TRBV29-1 to TRBJ2-7, with D tentatively TRBD1 (5 bases). Germline lookup yields CDR1 SQVTM and CDR2 ANQGSEA. The CDR3 consists of 16 residues. V shed 0 bases and J shed 2 bases, with 17 bases lying between them. The CDR3 loop is CSVEDSWGGFTYEQYF. DNA of the CDR3: TGCAGCGTTGAAGATTCGTGGGGCGGATTTACCTACGAGCAGTACTTC.

This chain uses TRBV5-1 with TRBJ1-6; D possibly corresponds to TRBD1 (5 bases). CDR3 length equals 15 residues. The germline CDR1 and CDR2 sequences are SGHRS and YFSETQ. The V end lost 0 bases, the J end lost 7 bases, and 11 bases lay between the germline ends. The CDR3 DNA reads TGCGCCAGCAGCTTGGATTGGGGGGAAAATTCACCCCTCCACTTT. Protein product: CASSLDWGENSPLHF.

This clone was observed at least ten times. V gene TRBV6-5 combines with J gene TRBJ1-1; possible D gene TRBD1, 6 bases. Per the germline V gene, CDR1 is MNHEY and CDR2 is SVGAGI. V was cut by 2 bases and J by 2 bases, with 15 bases left in between. There are 16 residues in the CDR3. CDR3 residues: CASSYGGAVSNTEAFF. The CDR3 DNA is TGTGCCAGCAGTTACGGGGGGGCGGTGAGTAACACTGAAGCTTTCTTT.

A remark on this clone: An end of the junction differs from the germline gene, which may be a read error. The chain combines TRBV11-2 with TRBJ2-7, with TRBD2 matching 10 bases. The CDR3 has 13 amino acids. Germline CDR1 reads SGHAT; CDR2 reads FQNNGV. The CDR3 reads CASSLVASGRRVF. In DNA, the CDR3 is TGTGCCAGCAGCTTAGTGGCTAGCGGGAGAAGGGTTTTC.

This chain links TRBV24-1 with TRBJ2-3; 9 positions agree with TRBD1. V lost 7 bases and J lost 6; bases outside the gene matches: 10. The CDR3 is made up of 15 amino acids. CDR1 KGHDR and CDR2 SFDVKD come from the germline V gene. The CDR3 reads CATRDPGTGRDTQYF. The CDR3 nucleotides are TGTGCCACCAGGGATCCCGGGACAGGGAGGGATACGCAGTATTTT.

The chain joins TRBV29-1 to TRBJ1-2; weak D call: TRBD1 (6 bases). Trimming took 6 bases from V and 2 from J, leaving 10 bases between them. Germline CDR1 reads SQVTM; CDR2 reads ANQGSEA. There are 12 residues in the CDR3. CDR3: CSVSGTNYGYTF. In nucleotides, the CDR3 is TGCAGCGTCAGTGGGACAAACTATGGCTACACCTTC.

This clone was found a few times. The V and J genes are TRBV3-1 (or the pseudogene TRBV3-2) and TRBJ2-5; 7 bases fit TRBD1. This CDR3 is 17 amino acids long. From germline, CDR1 is LGHDT and CDR2 YNNKEL (reference sequence). The J segment lost 5 bases and the V segment lost 2 bases, leaving 14 bases of the junction unmatched. The CDR3 sequence: CASSQLIKPGQRETQYF. CDR3 DNA: TGTGCCAGCAGCCAACTTATTAAACCGGGACAGCGGGAGACCCAGTACTTC.

This clone was counted between two and nine times. V usage is TRBV5-4 and J usage is TRBJ1-6, with D tentatively TRBD1 (5 bases). CDR3 size: 12 residues. The germline CDR1 and CDR2 sequences are SGHNT and YYREEE (reference sequence). Trimming took 2 bases from V and 15 from J, leaving 12 bases between them. CDR3 sequence: CASSFGTSVLHF. DNA of the CDR3: TGTGCCAGCAGCTTCGGGACTTCGGTCCTCCACTTT.

V gene TRBV19 combines with J gene TRBJ2-7; 7 nucleotides match TRBD1. With 3 bases clipped from V and 4 bases from J, the junction kept 3 bases outside the gene matches. The length of the CDR3 is 13 residues. Per the germline V gene, CDR1 is LNHDA and CDR2 is SQIVND (reference sequence). The CDR3 reads CASSMTGPYEQYF. The CDR3 DNA follows: TGTGCCAGTAGTATGACAGGGCCTTACGAGCAGTACTTC. The full variable domain, with the rest looked up from reference TRBV19 and TRBJ2-7, is DGGITQSPKYLFRKEGQNVTLSCEQNLNHDAMYWYRQDPGQGLRLIYYSQIVNDFQKGDIAEGYSVSREKKESFPLTVTSAQKNPTAFYLCASSMTGPYEQYFGPGTRLTVT.

This clone has just one count. The CDR3, as DNA: TGTGCCAGCAGCTTAGTCGACTGGTGGGAGAAAACCGGGGAGCTGTTTTTT. Translating it yields CASSLVDWWEKTGELFF. The V gene is TRBV11-2, the J gene TRBJ2-2; maybe TRBD2 (5 bases). Germline V gene sequence: CDR1 SGHAT, CDR2 FQNNGV. Trimming cost V 1 base and J 5 bases, with 17 bases left between them. The CDR3 length is 17 residues.